This T cell receptor (beta chain) appears in the sequencing data of a study of PD-1 blockade in mismatch repair-deficient tumors. Study-level information: Patients had eleven to twelve mismatch repair-deficient cancer types and were previously treated and progressing.

Every patient had mismatch repair deficiency by PCR or immunohistochemistry. TCRs were sequenced from three patients responding to pembrolizumab. With respect to this clone: What it recognizes is unknown.

With 1 base removed from V and 7 bases from J, the gap between germline ends came to 19 bases. Germline loops: CDR1 LNHNV, CDR2 YYDKDF (reference sequence). The CDR3 length is 17 residues. Assay: immunoSEQ multiplex PCR; the TCRdb copy retains only in-frame clones and omits some. The sample carries 40,000 or so clones, around 80% recorded once. Study findings and constraints: Tumor-resident clones, often undetectable pretreatment in blood, expanded then contracted after pembrolizumab.

This sample comprised PBMCs, obtained about 40 weeks after starting pembrolizumab. This TCR was sampled from an adult with mismatch repair-deficient cancer. V is TRBV15 and J is TRBJ1-4; D is perhaps TRBD1 (6 bases). The CDR3 sequence is CATSRGRGRGRVEKLFF. The CDR3 nucleotides read TGTGCCACCAGCAGAGGCCGGGGGCGGGGGCGCGTTGAAAAACTGTTTTTT.